The rows below give T cell receptor beta chains drawn from one sample of a study of T cells after yellow fever vaccination. TCRdb reprocessed the 5' RACE reads via MiXCR and lists one record per CDR3 protein. The repertoire includes some 600,000 distinct CDR3 sequences, 12% of them detected once, and 14% to 15% sits in the top ten. This material consisted of PBMCs, taken on the day of the yellow fever booster vaccination. These receptors were collected from a man younger than 45 who received the YFV17D yellow fever vaccine. Each CDR3 is given without its conserved first and last residue. Each record gives: V gene, CDR3 protein.

V gene: TRBV5-4
CDR3 protein: ASSLVTSGYQETQY

V gene: TRBV10-3
CDR3 protein: AIRGTASGSTDTQY

V gene: TRBV20-1
CDR3 protein: SARETSYPQY

V gene: TRBV4-3
CDR3 protein: ASSQDWTTNTGELF

V gene: TRBV6-1
CDR3 protein: ASTDAGGSWGYT

V gene: TRBV11-1
CDR3 protein: ASSLFFSGRLAGVRANEQF

V gene: TRBV6-2/TRBV6-3
CDR3 protein: ASSYLRGSYNEQF

V gene: TRBV7-2
CDR3 protein: ASSRGLAGSLETQY

V gene: TRBV30
CDR3 protein: AWTYYDGGEQF

V gene: TRBV29-1
CDR3 protein: SVGRGTNSYEQY

V gene: TRBV5-1
CDR3 protein: ASSLEGTGDNEQF

V gene: TRBV10-3
CDR3 protein: AISESGTNIQY

V gene: TRBV2
CDR3 protein: ASSEARGGAVYEQY

V gene: TRBV7-9
CDR3 protein: ASSLARETNTEAF

V gene: TRBV10-2
CDR3 protein: ASSVAAGANVLT

V gene: TRBV30
CDR3 protein: AWSDMNSYEQY

V gene: TRBV6-1
CDR3 protein: ASSTATGAKNIQY

V gene: TRBV3-1
CDR3 protein: ASSQDEGPNEKLF

V gene: TRBV20-1
CDR3 protein: SARGGPIPDTQY

V gene: TRBV7-2
CDR3 protein: ASSIGLALYEQY

V gene: TRBV20-1
CDR3 protein: SAKAASSGANVLT

V gene: TRBV18
CDR3 protein: ASSGAQLVSEYEQY

V gene: TRBV20-1
CDR3 protein: SAGNRQGTDTQY

V gene: TRBV5-6
CDR3 protein: ASSQGQGVNTEAF

V gene: TRBV9
CDR3 protein: ASSAVGGAKNIQY

V gene: TRBV7-8
CDR3 protein: ASSSPTGSSYEQY

V gene: TRBV3-1
CDR3 protein: ASSQFSGNADTQY

V gene: TRBV20-1
CDR3 protein: SASTGVLVNEQF

V gene: TRBV18
CDR3 protein: ASSPRSGGGPETQY

V gene: TRBV7-8
CDR3 protein: ASSSDPEGYEQY

V gene: TRBV10-3
CDR3 protein: ATSGLEKETQY

V gene: TRBV6-1
CDR3 protein: ASRRAEYHQAF

V gene: TRBV27
CDR3 protein: ASSAGLNNEQF

V gene: TRBV30
CDR3 protein: AWSVPGNTYEQY

V gene: TRBV7-2
CDR3 protein: ASSLGVAGGGEQF

V gene: TRBV5-6
CDR3 protein: ASSPRTGEYTEAF

V gene: TRBV5-1
CDR3 protein: ASSLVEGGPGLFLNNEQF

V gene: TRBV10-3
CDR3 protein: AIRSGGIGYEQY

V gene: TRBV28
CDR3 protein: ASRGQGAGNEQF

V gene: TRBV12-3/TRBV12-4
CDR3 protein: ASSSGDRPQH

V gene: TRBV5-5
CDR3 protein: ASSWDWSTDTQY

V gene: TRBV6-2/TRBV6-3
CDR3 protein: SSSGGLLWTQY

V gene: TRBV18
CDR3 protein: ASSRESEQY

V gene: TRBV7-9
CDR3 protein: ASTKDRGDTQY

V gene: TRBV9
CDR3 protein: ASSVEGTMGYTDEQF

V gene: TRBV10-3
CDR3 protein: ASQGAQH

V gene: TRBV6-1
CDR3 protein: ASSSRGAYGYT

V gene: TRBV4-3
CDR3 protein: ASSQETGKYEQY

V gene: TRBV19
CDR3 protein: ASSMGQAFSYEQY

V gene: TRBV12-3/TRBV12-4
CDR3 protein: ASRLWTGYNEQF

V gene: TRBV29-1
CDR3 protein: SVEEPGTGEVNEQF

V gene: TRBV15
CDR3 protein: ATSRRTGGFVVDTQY

V gene: TRBV5-4
CDR3 protein: ASSGQGATEAF

V gene: TRBV4-3
CDR3 protein: ASSQLTGGPATNEKLF

V gene: TRBV10-2
CDR3 protein: ASSEISGSRNEQF